The clone carrying this T cell receptor (beta chain) occurred a few times. The target antigen is unknown. The sample originates from a study of T-cell reconstitution after alpha-beta-depleted transplantation in children. This CDR3 region has 13 residues. Trimming cost V 4 bases and J 6 bases, with 9 bases left between them. Germline CDR1 and CDR2: KGHDR and SFDVKD. Library preparation (for TCRbeta) was performed with unique molecular identifiers. TCRdb independently ran MiXCR on the PCR reads; one entry per CDR3 protein. The sample has 84,000 or so distinct CDR3 sequences; 15% to 18% are singletons. Study-wide findings and caveats: Surviving recipient cells, namely T cells and thymic progenitors, were the source of high day-60 TCRbeta diversity in some patients. Alpha-beta T cells about two months after transplant reportedly derived from several hundred expanded graft clones. T-cell numbers and diversity, one year after transplant, stemmed largely from T cells that were newly produced.

V and J are TRBV24-1 and TRBJ2-1; unclear D gene. The source was PBMCs, mostly from graft donor cells, collected 180 days after TCRalphabeta/CD19-depleted stem cell transplant. This sequence originates from a male patient under 10 years old who had a stem cell transplant for acute lymphoblastic leukemia, so the T cells may come from the graft donor. The CDR3 reads CATSEQRINEQFF. The CDR3 coding sequence is TGTGCCACCAGTGAGCAACGTATCAATGAGCAGTTCTTC.